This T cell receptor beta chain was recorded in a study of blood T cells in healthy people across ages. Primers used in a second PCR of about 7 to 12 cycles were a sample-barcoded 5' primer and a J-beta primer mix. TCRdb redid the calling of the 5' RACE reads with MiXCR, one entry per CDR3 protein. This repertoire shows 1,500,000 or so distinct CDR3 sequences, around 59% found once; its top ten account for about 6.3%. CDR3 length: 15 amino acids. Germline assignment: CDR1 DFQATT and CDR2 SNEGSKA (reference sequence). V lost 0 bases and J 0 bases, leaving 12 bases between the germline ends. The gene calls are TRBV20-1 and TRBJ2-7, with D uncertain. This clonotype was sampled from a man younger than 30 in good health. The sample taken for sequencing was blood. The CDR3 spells CSAREGYDASYEQYF. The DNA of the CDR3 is TGCAGTGCTAGAGAGGGTTATGATGCCTCCTACGAGCAGTACTTC.